The T cell receptor (beta chain) described here comes from a study of blood T cell repertoires in COVID-19. The overall study: Samples taken during acute and convalescent COVID-19 were collected in the United States, Italy and Spain. Sources were T cells, B-cell-depleted T cells, or PBMCs; the material itself was cDNA or gDNA.

Participant age was about 18 to 89 years, and participants resided in fewer than 25 US areas. Recovery meant two consecutive negative NP/OP PCR tests, professional clearance, or resolved symptoms. Points on this clone: Different DNA sequences within this sample yield the same CDR3.

This table comes from immunoSEQ multiplex PCR, and its TCRdb copy is limited to in-frame clones, with some not included. The sample records 350,000 or so clones, about 88% being singletons. The sample comprised PBMCs or T cells enriched from blood (not recorded which). The origin of this receptor is a woman younger than 45 who had recovered from COVID-19.

The CDR3 loop reads CASSPQGNEQYF. The CDR3 DNA reads TGTGCCAGCTCACCTCAGGGGAACGAGCAGTACTTC. The chain employs TRBV18 and TRBJ2-7; a weak D match, TRBD1 (6 bases). This CDR3 comprises 12 residues. CDR1 KGHSH and CDR2 LQKENI come from the germline V gene. Trimming removed 3 bases from V and 5 bases from J, with 8 bases in between.